This TCR beta chain comes out of a study of control samples from healthy donors and cancer patients. The V end was cut by 3 bases, the J end by 4 bases, with 19 bases between. CDR1 is SGHNT, CDR2 YYREEE, per germline (reference sequence). The CDR3 has 16 amino acids. Measured with immunoSEQ multiplex PCR; TCRdb has only the in-frame clones, and not every one. This table has 350,000 to 450,000 clones, more than 80% appearing once. The specimen was PBMCs. The receptor's source is a man aged 35-49 years with head and neck cancer. The gene calls are TRBV5-4 and TRBJ2-5; no firm D call. The CDR3 reads CASSSYRALVPETQYF. The CDR3, as DNA: TGTGCCAGCAGCTCCTACCGGGCCCTCGTGCCAGAGACCCAGTACTTC.